Only a few counts were recorded for the clone carrying this T cell receptor (beta chain). The sample is drawn from a study of naive and memory T cell subsets. Two oligonucleotides, mixed equimolar, formed the beta constant-region primer covering TRBC1 and TRBC2. TCRdb used MiXCR to reprocess the UMI-ligation and nested PCR reads, holding one entry per CDR3 protein. The sample carries tens of thousands of distinct CDR3 sequences, over 10% recorded once. The clonotype originates from a human donor in good health. The specimen was central memory CD4+ T cells from blood.

In nucleotides, the CDR3 is TGTGCCAGCAACAGGGCGAACACTGAAGCTTTCTTT. Protein sequence: CASNRANTEAFF. The V gene is TRBV6-2 or TRBV6-3, the J gene TRBJ1-1, with D possibly TRBD1 on 6 matching bases. V was pared by 7 bases and J by 1 base, with 7 bases between. The V gene's germline CDR1 is MNHEY and CDR2 SVGEGT. CDR3 length: 12 residues.